The 27 T cell receptor beta chains presented below share a single source sample, sequenced in a study of blood T cell repertoires in COVID-19 (dated by TCRdb to between 2020 and 2021). Library generation was performed with the immunoSEQ multiplex PCR assay. TCRdb limited this immuneACCESS table to in-frame rearrangements with V and J called. A share of clones is missing; checked studies link under half to unresolved V genes, and the rest is unexplained. The sample records 40,000 or so clones, roughly 90% of which are singletons. The ten most abundant clones make up approximately 2.1% of the sample. The sequencing sample was made of peripheral blood. The receptors were gathered from a man aged 45-65 years with active COVID-19.

This clone came up once. The genes are TRBV6-5 and TRBJ2-7, with 9 bases that match TRBD1. Germline-derived CDR1 and CDR2 are MNHEY and SVGAGI. The trim removed 4 bases at V and 3 bases at J, leaving 7 bases unmatched. The CDR3 runs to 15 residues. This CDR3 is CASSSPGDRVYEQYF. The CDR3 DNA sequence: TGTGCCAGCAGTTCCCCAGGGGACAGGGTCTACGAGCAGTACTTC.

This chain uses TRBV7-9 with TRBJ2-3; 7 bases line up with TRBD2. The junction had 2 bases not matched to a gene; V was cut back by 5 bases and J by 0 bases. Germline lookup yields CDR1 SEHNR and CDR2 FQNEAQ (reference sequence). The CDR3 runs 14 residues. CDR3: CASSRTSSTDTQYF. CDR3 nucleotide sequence: TGTGCCAGCAGCCGGACTAGTAGCACAGATACGCAGTATTTT.

The chain uses TRBV7-2 and TRBJ1-1; 8 nucleotides align to TRBD1. The CDR3 spans 14 residues. With V trimmed by 5 bases and J by 4 bases, 6 bases remained unmatched. Germline values: CDR1 SGHTA, CDR2 FQGNSA. The DNA for the CDR3 is TGTGCCAGCAGCACTCACAGGGGGTTCACTGAAGCTTTCTTT. This gives the protein CASSTHRGFTEAFF. The variable domain in full, with the rest retrieved from reference TRBV7-2 and TRBJ1-1, is GAGVSQSPSNKVTEKGKDVELRCDPISGHTALYWYRQSLGQGLEFLIYFQGNSAPDKSGLPSDRFSAERTGGSVSTLTIQRTQQEDSAVYLCASSTHRGFTEAFFGQGTRLTVV.

This clone was counted a single time. This chain uses TRBV9 with TRBJ1-2, with D possibly TRBD1 on 5 matching bases. Trimming cost V 0 bases and J 2 bases, with 8 bases left between them. This CDR3 has 14 amino acids. Germline CDR1 SGDLS, CDR2 YYNGEE. This chain's CDR3 is CASSVAGQNYGYTF. As DNA, the CDR3 is TGTGCCAGCAGCGTAGCAGGGCAGAACTATGGCTACACCTTC.

The chain joins TRBV10-3 to TRBJ2-7; 11 nucleotides line up with TRBD1. CDR1 and CDR2 from the germline V gene are ENHRY and SYGVKD. This CDR3 spans 17 amino acids. V was pared by 2 bases and J by 3 bases, with 9 bases of the junction left unmatched. CDR3 DNA sequence: TGTGCCATCAGTGAGATTATATCGGGGACAGGGGGCTACGAGCAGTACTTC. It codes for CAISEIISGTGGYEQYF.

This sequence joins TRBV5-1 and TRBJ1-1; the match to TRBD1 covers 11 bases. Germline V gene lookup returns CDR1 SGHRS and CDR2 YFSETQ. The CDR3 totals 17 residues. Germline trimming cut 4 bases from V and 4 bases from J; bases unmatched to any gene: 12. CDR3 sequence (DNA): TGCGCCAGCAGCGTTAGCGCCCGGACAGGGGGCGCCACTGAAGCTTTCTTT. As protein: CASSVSARTGGATEAFF.

The chain joins TRBV19 to TRBJ2-7; a weak D match, TRBD2 (7 bases). This CDR3 has 15 residues. Germline V lookup: CDR1 LNHDA, CDR2 SQIVND (reference sequence). V lost 2 bases and J 4 bases, leaving 15 bases between the germline ends. CDR3: CASSIRGGQGYEQYF. The CDR3 bases are TGTGCCAGTAGTATAAGGGGGGGACAAGGGTACGAGCAGTACTTC.

This chain joins TRBV5-1 and TRBJ2-7, with 9 bases fitting TRBD1. The J segment lost 5 bases and the V segment lost 3 bases, leaving 6 bases of the junction unmatched. This CDR3 spans 14 amino acids. Germline V gene lookup returns CDR1 SGHRS and CDR2 YFSETQ. The CDR3: CASSWGDRVDEQYF. CDR3 coding DNA: TGCGCCAGCAGCTGGGGGGACAGGGTTGACGAGCAGTACTTC. The full variable domain, rest sourced from reference TRBV5-1 and TRBJ2-7, is KAGVTQTPRYLIKTRGQQVTLSCSPISGHRSVSWYQQTPGQGLQFLFEYFSETQRNKGNFPGRFSGRQFSNSRSEMNVSTLELGDSALYLCASSWGDRVDEQYFGPGTRLTVT.

The genes are TRBV5-6 and TRBJ2-2, with 8 positions matching TRBD1. The CDR3 loop spans 16 amino acids. Unmatched junction bases numbered 4, after V lost 0 bases and J lost 3 bases. CDR1 SGHDT and CDR2 YYEEEE come from the germline V gene. For the CDR3, the DNA is TGTGCCAGCAGCTTGGGGGGCAGGGGGCACACCGGGGAGCTGTTTTTT. This translates into CASSLGGRGHTGELFF.

This clone was counted between two and nine times. This chain uses TRBV4-3 with TRBJ1-5, with D maybe TRBD1 (5 bases). V was cut by 0 bases and J by 11 bases, with 17 bases left in between. The CDR3 covers 15 residues. The germline CDR1 and CDR2 sequences are LGHNA and YSLEER. Here the CDR3 reads CASSQEVTGDRAQHF. In nucleotides, the CDR3 is TGCGCCAGCAGCCAAGAAGTGACGGGGGATCGGGCCCAGCATTTT.

The gene calls are TRBV5-5 and TRBJ1-2; TRBD1 matches at 10 bases. CDR3 size: 17 residues. J was trimmed by 3 bases and V by 3 bases; bases with no gene match: 11. From germline, CDR1 is SGHKS and CDR2 YYEKEE (reference sequence). The CDR3 loop reads CASSSQSGQGNYYGYTF. The CDR3 DNA sequence: TGTGCCAGCAGCTCTCAATCGGGACAGGGGAACTACTATGGCTACACCTTC.

The rearrangement uses TRBV7-9 and TRBJ2-7, with 7 bases that match TRBD1. This CDR3 region has 16 residues. V dropped 1 base and J dropped 3; count of bases not matched to a gene: 9. From germline, CDR1 is SEHNR and CDR2 FQNEAQ (reference sequence). CDR3 coding DNA: TGTGCCAGCAGCTTAGTGATAAGAGGGGGCCACTACGAGCAGTACTTC. Its translation is CASSLVIRGGHYEQYF. Full variable domain (remainder filled in from reference TRBV7-9 and TRBJ2-7): DTGVSQNPRHKITKRGQNVTFRCDPISEHNRLYWYRQTLGQGPEFLTYFQNEAQLEKSRLLSDRFSAERPKGSFSTLEIQRTEQGDSAMYLCASSLVIRGGHYEQYFGPGTRLTVT.

This clone occurred once. The chain couples TRBV5-5 to TRBJ2-7; 10 bases are a match to TRBD1. The CDR3 is 14 residues long. CDR1 is SGHKS and CDR2 is YYEKEE in the germline V gene (reference sequence). V gave up 1 base and J gave up 5 bases; unmatched junction bases: 3. CDR3 sequence (DNA): TGTGCCAGCAGCTTGCCGACAGGGGGCGACGAGCAGTACTTC. It yields the protein CASSLPTGGDEQYF.

V and J are TRBV5-1 and TRBJ1-6; D might be TRBD1 (5 bases). The V and J ends lost 4 bases and 7 bases respectively, with 12 bases between them. Germline loops: CDR1 SGHRS, CDR2 YFSETQ. The CDR3 spans 14 residues. CDR3 region: CASSDRLGNSPLHF. The CDR3 nucleotides read TGCGCCAGCAGCGACAGATTGGGGAATTCACCCCTCCACTTT.

The chain employs TRBV13 and TRBJ1-2; TRBD1 aligns across 7 bases. The CDR3 consists of 13 residues. CDR1 and CDR2 (germline): PRHDT, FYEKMQ (reference sequence). With V trimmed by 3 bases and J by 7 bases, 5 bases remained unmatched. As DNA, the CDR3 is TGTGCCAGCAGCTTTACAGGGGCGGGTGGCTACACCTTC. Translating gives CASSFTGAGGYTF.

This clone was seen only once. The chain has TRBV28 and TRBJ2-1; 11 bases map to TRBD2. The CDR3 contains 14 residues. V gave up 5 bases and J gave up 4 bases; unmatched junction bases: 1. CDR1 and CDR2 from the germline V gene are MDHEN and SYDVKM. The CDR3 nucleotides read TGTGCCAGCAGTCCTAGCGGGGGGTACAATGAGCAGTTCTTC. Translating gives CASSPSGGYNEQFF.

The gene calls are TRBV24-1 and TRBJ1-2; perhaps TRBD1 as D (5 bases). Germline values: CDR1 KGHDR, CDR2 SFDVKD. V dropped 5 bases and J dropped 6 bases, with 12 bases sitting between them. This CDR3 comprises 13 residues. CDR3: CATSGGVGHGYTF. The CDR3, as DNA: TGTGCCACCAGTGGGGGGGTAGGACATGGCTACACCTTC.

The chain has TRBV7-9 and TRBJ2-4; weak D call: TRBD2 (6 bases). The germline V gene has CDR1 SEHNR and CDR2 FQNEAQ (reference sequence). The length of the CDR3 is 16 residues. V lost 5 bases and J 8 bases, leaving 22 bases between the germline ends. The CDR3 DNA follows: TGTGCCAGCAGCCCAAGTGGTGGGGGGACCTGGGACATTCAGTACTTC. This translates into CASSPSGGGTWDIQYF.

The chain uses TRBV14 and TRBJ2-7; no firm D call. Trimming removed 2 bases from V and 3 bases from J, with 5 bases in between. In germline, CDR1 is SGHDN, CDR2 FVKESK. The CDR3 runs to 12 residues. The CDR3 protein is CASSQYYYEQYF. As DNA, the CDR3 is TGTGCCAGCAGCCAATATTACTACGAGCAGTACTTC.

V gene TRBV2 combines with J gene TRBJ2-5; 9 bases fit TRBD1. Germline CDR1 and CDR2: SNHLY and FYNNEI. The trim removed 7 bases at V and 5 bases at J, leaving 8 bases unmatched. CDR3 length: 14 amino acids. The CDR3 sequence is CASTLQGAAETQYF. CDR3 in DNA: TGTGCCAGCACCCTACAGGGGGCCGCGGAGACCCAGTACTTC.

CDR3 bases: TGTGCCAGCAGTGATGGGGACAGGAACACCGGGGAGCTGTTTTTT. It translates to CASSDGDRNTGELFF. The V call is TRBV6-4, the J call TRBJ2-2, with 7 bases that match TRBD1. J was trimmed by 1 base and V by 3 bases; bases with no gene match: 2. The CDR3 totals 15 residues. CDR1 and CDR2 (germline): MRHNA, SNTAGT.

This chain links TRBV29-1 with TRBJ1-4; tentative D call: TRBD1 (5 bases). From germline, CDR1 is SQVTM and CDR2 ANQGSEA. Trimming cost V 2 bases and J 3 bases, with 13 bases left between them. CDR3 length equals 15 residues. The CDR3 nucleotides are TGCAGCGTTGAAACGGGGCGGGAGGCTAATGAAAAACTGTTTTTT. It translates to CSVETGREANEKLFF.

V usage is TRBV4-2 and J usage is TRBJ1-6, with D maybe TRBD1 (5 bases). Germline CDR1 LGHNA, CDR2 YNFKEQ. This CDR3 is 15 amino acids long. V was shortened by 0 bases and J by 7 bases, with 10 bases between the two germline ends. The CDR3 nucleotides read TGTGCCAGCAGCCAAGAACGACAGTGGAATTCACCCCTCCACTTT. Its translation is CASSQERQWNSPLHF.

The J gene is TRBJ1-2, the V gene TRBV5-6; 8 nucleotides line up with TRBD1. The CDR3 loop spans 12 amino acids. Germline CDR1 reads SGHDT; CDR2 reads YYEEEE. V trimming: 7 bases; J trimming: 5 bases; junction bases outside the gene matches: 4. The CDR3 here is CASGQGGYGYTF. In nucleotides, the CDR3 is TGTGCCAGCGGACAGGGAGGGTATGGCTACACCTTC.

The genes are TRBV30 and TRBJ2-7; 9 bases map to TRBD1. Germline trimming cut 3 bases from V and 4 bases from J; bases unmatched to any gene: 10. Germline assignment: CDR1 GTSNPN and CDR2 SVGIG (reference sequence). This CDR3 is built from 15 residues. The CDR3 nucleotides are TGTGCCTGGAGCACCTCCGGGACAGGGCTTTACGAGCAGTACTTC. Translating gives CAWSTSGTGLYEQYF.

The rearrangement joins TRBV5-6 to TRBJ1-5; TRBD1 matches at 8 bases. Unmatched junction bases numbered 8, after V lost 3 bases and J lost 6 bases. Germline values: CDR1 SGHDT, CDR2 YYEEEE. This CDR3 has 15 residues. For the CDR3, the DNA is TGTGCCAGCAGCTCTTTACAGGGGGGGAGTCAGCCCCAGCATTTT. This gives the protein CASSSLQGGSQPQHF.

This clone was counted once. The chain employs TRBV18 and TRBJ2-5; 7 bases match TRBD2. The V gene's germline CDR1 is KGHSH and CDR2 LQKENI. The CDR3 contains 17 residues. The junction had 16 bases not matched to a gene; V was cut back by 7 bases and J by 2 bases. The CDR3 DNA reads as TGTGCCAGCTTACCCGGGCCAGGGAAAGCGGGGCAAGAGACCCAGTACTTC. It translates to CASLPGPGKAGQETQYF.